This TCR beta chain was recorded in a study of T cell responses to AZD1222 COVID-19 vaccine. Overall study findings and caveats: Spike-specific TCR breadth and depth rose after two AZD1222 doses. Spike was spanned by vaccine-associated CD4 TCRs, which were dominant at 160-218 and 743-854. Donors skewed white British and female; clonal diversity was possibly underestimated. Repertoires in all cases were sampled only once the peak T cell response had passed.

Profiling relied on immunoSEQ multiplex PCR, and the TCRdb table lists in-frame clones only, not all of them. Among roughly 270,000 clones listed, 85% to 95% were seen once. A remark on this clone: Its antigen is not identified.

This CDR3 has 15 amino acids. CDR1 and CDR2 (germline): LNHDA, SQIVND (reference sequence). V gave up 7 bases and J gave up 0 bases, with 15 bases separating them. V is TRBV19 and J is TRBJ1-2; a possible D gene is TRBD1 (6 bases). This sample comprised peripheral blood, obtained 28 days after the second AZD1222 dose. The receptor was derived from an adult who received the AZD1222 COVID-19 vaccine. The CDR3 loop reads CASTEGGLANYGYTF. The CDR3 nucleotides read TGTGCCAGTACCGAAGGGGGTTTAGCTAACTATGGCTACACCTTC.